These 2 T cell receptor beta chains were sequenced from one sample in a study of blood T cell repertoires in COVID-19. Profiled with immunoSEQ multiplex PCR; TCRdb holds only in-frame clones, not every one. In the table there are 90,000 to 150,000 clones, about 85% of which are singletons. Sequenced sample: peripheral blood. All receptors derive from a man older than 75 with acute or convalescent COVID-19.

The V gene is TRBV5-1, the J gene TRBJ2-7; D is undetermined. This CDR3 is 13 amino acids long. V lost 3 bases, J lost 0 bases, and 7 bases lay in between. Germline V gives CDR1 SGHRS, CDR2 YFSETQ. The CDR3 DNA reads TGCGCCAGCAGCTCCGACAACTCCTACGAGCAGTACTTC. Translated, it gives CASSSDNSYEQYF.

The chain recombines TRBV30 with TRBJ2-4; D possibly corresponds to TRBD2 (5 bases). CDR3 length: 17 amino acids. The germline gives CDR1 GTSNPN, CDR2 SVGIG (reference sequence). Trimming left V 0 bases short and J 1 base short, with 16 bases between. The DNA of the CDR3 is TGTGCCTGGAGTGTACGGGGTCAAAGAAGGGCCAAAAACATTCAGTACTTC. Translated: CAWSVRGQRRAKNIQYF.